The rows below give T cell receptor beta chains drawn from one sample of a study of OX40 agonist ivuxolimab in advanced cancers. Only in-frame clones appear in the TCRdb table, and some are missing; sequencing was by immunoSEQ multiplex PCR. The sample gives tens of thousands of clones, about 80% of which show up once; around 2.9% is in the top ten. This specimen consisted of CD4+ or CD8+ T cells sorted from blood, obtained in a trial of the OX40 agonist ivuxolimab. These receptors originate from an adult with an advanced solid tumor such as melanoma, head and neck, liver or kidney cancer. Each CDR3 is given with its conserved first and last residue. D genes are given only for firm matches. Expanded clones get a size class; other rows say once, few or many, or leave the size out.

D gene	clone size	V gene	J gene	CDR3 DNA	CDR3 protein
-	-	TRBV6-5	TRBJ1-6	TGTGCCAGCGGAAGGGGAGGGACACCTAATTCACCCCTCCACTTT	CASGRGGTPNSPLHF
-	-	TRBV7-9	TRBJ1-5	TGTGCCAGTTCAGGGAATAGCAATCAGCCCCAGCATTTT	CASSGNSNQPQHF
TRBD1	-	TRBV7-8	TRBJ1-1	TGTGCCAGCAGCCCCGGACAGGCTAACACTGAAGCTTTCTTT	CASSPGQANTEAFF
TRBD1	-	TRBV7-9	TRBJ1-5	TGTGCCAGCAGCGGGGACAGGGGCGAAGGTCAGCCCCAGCATTTT	CASSGDRGEGQPQHF
-	-	TRBV14	TRBJ1-3	TGTGCCAGCAGCCAAGTTAAGGGGATTGGAAACACCATATATTTT	CASSQVKGIGNTIYF
TRBD1	once	TRBV6-6	TRBJ1-5	TGTGCCATTACGACAGGGAATCAGCCCCAGCATTTT	CAITTGNQPQHF
-	-	TRBV11-3	TRBJ2-5	TGTGCCAGCAGCTTAGTGTTCCAAGAGACCCAGTACTTC	CASSLVFQETQYF
TRBD1	once	TRBV6-5	TRBJ1-2	TGTGCCAGCAGCCCGGGACAGCAGTATGGCTACACCTTC	CASSPGQQYGYTF
-	-	TRBV18	TRBJ1-1	TGTGCCAGCTCACCCAGGTCGGAGCTATATGAAGCTTTCTTT	CASSPRSELYEAFF
TRBD2	-	TRBV11-1	TRBJ2-2	TGTGCCAGCAGCTTACGGGGGGAGGCCGGGGAGCTGTTTTTT	CASSLRGEAGELFF
-	-	TRBV27	TRBJ1-5	TGTGCCAGCAGTTTACGAGAGGGCCCCAGGCAGCCCCAGCATTTT	CASSLREGPRQPQHF
TRBD2	-	TRBV10-1	TRBJ2-5	TGCGCCAGCAGTCCTAGCGGGGGGGGCTGGGAGACCCAGTACTTC	CASSPSGGGWETQYF
TRBD2	-	TRBV27	TRBJ2-5	TGTGCCAGCAGTACGACATGGGGAGGGCGAGAGACCCAGTACTTC	CASSTTWGGRETQYF
-	-	TRBV6-1	TRBJ2-5	TGTGCCAGCAGCTCCGGGGAACAAGAGACCCAGTACTTC	CASSSGEQETQYF
-	-	TRBV7-2	TRBJ2-4	TGTGCCAGCAGCTTAGCGATGGGGGGTGCCAAAAACATTCAGTACTTC	CASSLAMGGAKNIQYF
-	-	TRBV27	TRBJ2-2	TGTGCCAGCAGTTTGAAGGACGGACGAACCGGGGAGCTGTTTTTT	CASSLKDGRTGELFF
-	-	TRBV5-6	TRBJ2-1	TGTGCCAGCAGCTTGCCACAGGGCCGGGGGCAGTTCTTC	CASSLPQGRGQFF
-	-	TRBV28	TRBJ2-2	TGTGCCAGCTGGGACACCAACACCGGGGAGCTGTTTTTT	CASWDTNTGELFF
-	-	TRBV19	TRBJ2-1	TGTGCCAGTAGTACACGGGGCAGCTCCTACAATGAGCAGTTCTTC	CASSTRGSSYNEQFF
TRBD2	-	TRBV5-1	TRBJ2-7	TGCGCCAGCAGCAAAGAGGCCGGGACTAGCGGGGCCTACGAGCAGTACTTC	CASSKEAGTSGAYEQYF
-	-	TRBV4-3	TRBJ1-4	TGCGCCAGCAGCAGACACGAGGATGAAAAACTGTTTTTT	CASSRHEDEKLFF
-	-	TRBV7-9	TRBJ1-1	TGTGCCAGCAGCAGACAGGTGAACACTGAAGCTTTCTTT	CASSRQVNTEAFF
-	-	TRBV5-1	TRBJ2-1	TGCGCCAGCGCAACCGGGACTTCATATCCGTTCTTC	CASATGTSYPFF
-	-	TRBV7-9	TRBJ2-3	TGTGCCAGCAGCCCAGGCCATACGCAGTATTTT	CASSPGHTQYF
-	-	TRBV9	TRBJ2-2	TGTGCCAGCAGCGCCAACAGGGTTACCGGGGAGCTGTTTTTT	CASSANRVTGELFF
-	-	TRBV6-6	TRBJ1-1	TGTGCCAGCAGTTTGTTAAGGACTGAAGCTTTCTTT	CASSLLRTEAFF
TRBD1	few	TRBV6-5	TRBJ1-1	TGTGCCAGCAGGATACAGGGGGCAGGGACTGAAGCTTTCTTT	CASRIQGAGTEAFF
-	-	TRBV18	TRBJ1-3	TGTGCCAGCTCTCTACGGAGGGAAATTATTGGAAACACCATATATTTT	CASSLRREIIGNTIYF
-	-	TRBV10-3	TRBJ2-7	TGTGCCATCAGTGAGGGGACTCCAGACGAGCAGTACTTC	CAISEGTPDEQYF
-	few	TRBV6-1	TRBJ1-4	TGTGCCAGCAGTGGGTCCCACCGGGGGGGAGAAAAACTGTTTTTT	CASSGSHRGGEKLFF
-	-	TRBV5-1	TRBJ2-7	TGCGCCAGCAGCTTCACAGGGAAAGGTAGGGACGAGCAGTACTTC	CASSFTGKGRDEQYF
-	-	TRBV2	TRBJ1-4	TGTGCCAGCAGTGACCCGGGGGGCGAGGAAAAACTGTTTTTT	CASSDPGGEEKLFF
TRBD1	-	TRBV6-5	TRBJ1-4	TGTGCCAGCAGTTACTCAGGGACAGAGGGCGAAAAACTGTTTTTT	CASSYSGTEGEKLFF
-	-	TRBV6-6	TRBJ1-6	TGTGCCAGCACCTATCTCAGGGACGCTTCACCCCTCCACTTT	CASTYLRDASPLHF
-	-	TRBV4-2	TRBJ1-5	TGTGCCAGCAGCCAAGATGGTTGGGGCGATCAGCCCCAGCATTTT	CASSQDGWGDQPQHF
-	-	TRBV5-8	TRBJ1-2	TGTGCCAGCACCACATGGAACGCTAACTATGGCTACACCTTC	CASTTWNANYGYTF
-	-	TRBV29-1	TRBJ1-1	TGCAGCGTTGAAAAGGATGCCGGGAGGACTGAAGCTTTCTTT	CSVEKDAGRTEAFF
-	-	TRBV28	TRBJ2-5	TGTGCCAGCAGTCGGGACCAAGAGACCCAGTACTTC	CASSRDQETQYF
-	-	TRBV6-1	TRBJ2-7	TGTGCCAGCAGTGTTACATCACGCCTCGGCGAGCAGTACTTC	CASSVTSRLGEQYF
-	-	TRBV9	TRBJ1-2	TGTGCCAGCAGCGTAGTAGGGAACGCTAATGGCTACACCTTC	CASSVVGNANGYTF